The rows below give T cell receptor beta chains drawn from one sample of a study of T-cell reconstitution after alpha-beta-depleted transplantation in children. One entry per CDR3 protein results from TCRdb running MiXCR on the PCR reads. The sample yields around 250,000 distinct CDR3 sequences, less than 9% seen once. The source was PBMCs, mostly from graft donor cells, collected 180 days after TCRalphabeta/CD19-depleted stem cell transplant. All receptors derive from a male patient younger than 18 who had a stem cell transplant for acute lymphoblastic leukemia, so the T cells may come from the graft donor. The CDR3 runs from the conserved cysteine through the conserved F or W.

cdr3_aa | j_call | v_call
CAISLLPNREQYF | TRBJ2-7 | TRBV10-3
CASSYPRTGDSPLHF | TRBJ1-6 | TRBV6-5
CASSAGTSGAYTQYF | TRBJ2-3 | TRBV28
CASSIGSTGGTEAFF | TRBJ1-1 | TRBV19
CASSVTPGGDNEQFF | TRBJ2-1 | TRBV9
CATSDSHSYEQYF | TRBJ2-7 | TRBV3-1
CASTSRIVSGNTIYF | TRBJ1-3 | TRBV6-1
CASSSPALNQPQHF | TRBJ1-5 | TRBV27
CASSPQRANTGELFF | TRBJ2-2 | TRBV18
CASSLPGLGYNEQFF | TRBJ2-1 | TRBV4-2
CASSQAVAGDTQYF | TRBJ2-3 | TRBV3-1
CASRPITGGSTEAFF | TRBJ1-1 | TRBV7-9
CASSYGGSGANVLTF | TRBJ2-6 | TRBV6-5
CASSLRGGSNTGELFF | TRBJ2-2 | TRBV11-2
CASSYLGGTANEQYF | TRBJ2-7 | TRBV6-5
CASLGLADEQYF | TRBJ2-7 | TRBV12-3/TRBV12-4
CASSTRQGAIDTQYF | TRBJ2-3 | TRBV7-9
CASSPPGLRTGELFF | TRBJ2-2 | TRBV6-1
CATSRDAHQETQYF | TRBJ2-5 | TRBV15
CASSHSPGQDSPLHF | TRBJ1-6 | TRBV5-6
CASSPALFF | TRBJ2-2 | TRBV5-5
CASSQETDRGNTIYF | TRBJ1-3 | TRBV4-2
CASSFFGADTQYF | TRBJ2-3 | TRBV6-5
CASSVRVGAGDTQYF | TRBJ2-3 | TRBV9
CASSYSIVANTEAFF | TRBJ1-1 | TRBV6-5
CASSLLLSGDYNEQFF | TRBJ2-1 | TRBV13
CASSLSGRPENIQYF | TRBJ2-4 | TRBV7-2
CASSLEGVRKFF | TRBJ2-1 | TRBV7-2
CATRSAGANVLTF | TRBJ2-6 | TRBV12-3/TRBV12-4
CASRVGLNNEQFF | TRBJ2-1 | TRBV2
CAVSHSGRNLKTYEQYF | TRBJ2-7 | TRBV10-3
CASSLRATGLYGYTF | TRBJ1-2 | TRBV27
CASWPRTRQETQYF | TRBJ2-5 | TRBV23-1